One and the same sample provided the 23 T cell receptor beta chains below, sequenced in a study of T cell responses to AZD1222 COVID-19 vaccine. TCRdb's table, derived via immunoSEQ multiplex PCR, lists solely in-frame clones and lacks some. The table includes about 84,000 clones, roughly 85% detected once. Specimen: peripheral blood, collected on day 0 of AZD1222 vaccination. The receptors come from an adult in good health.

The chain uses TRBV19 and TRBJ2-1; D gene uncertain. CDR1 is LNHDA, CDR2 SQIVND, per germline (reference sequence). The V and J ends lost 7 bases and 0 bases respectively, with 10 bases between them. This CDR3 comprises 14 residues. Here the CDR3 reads CASTMGNSYNEQFF. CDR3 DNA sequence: TGTGCCAGTACCATGGGCAACTCCTACAATGAGCAGTTCTTC.

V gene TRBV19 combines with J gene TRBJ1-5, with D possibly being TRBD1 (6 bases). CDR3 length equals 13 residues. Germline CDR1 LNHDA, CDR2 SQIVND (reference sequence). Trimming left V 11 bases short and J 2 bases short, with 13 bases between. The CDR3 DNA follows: TGTGCCCTGGGGGGCGCGGGCAATCAGCCCCAGCATTTT. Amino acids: CALGGAGNQPQHF.

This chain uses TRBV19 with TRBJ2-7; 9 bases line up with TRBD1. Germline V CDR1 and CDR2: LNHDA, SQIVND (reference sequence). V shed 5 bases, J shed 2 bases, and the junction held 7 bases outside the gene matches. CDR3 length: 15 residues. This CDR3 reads CASSSSGTGTYEQYF. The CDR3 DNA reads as TGTGCCAGTAGTTCCTCCGGGACAGGGACCTACGAGCAGTACTTC.

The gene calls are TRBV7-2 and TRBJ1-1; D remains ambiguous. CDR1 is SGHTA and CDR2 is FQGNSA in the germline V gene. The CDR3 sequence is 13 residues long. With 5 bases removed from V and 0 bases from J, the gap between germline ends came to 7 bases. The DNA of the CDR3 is TGTGCCAGCAGCCGCCAGATGAACACTGAAGCTTTCTTT. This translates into CASSRQMNTEAFF.

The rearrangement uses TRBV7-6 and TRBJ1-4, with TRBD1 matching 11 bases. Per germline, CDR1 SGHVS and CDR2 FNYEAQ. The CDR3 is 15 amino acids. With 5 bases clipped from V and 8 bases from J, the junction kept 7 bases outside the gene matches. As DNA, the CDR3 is TGTGCCAGCAGCCAACCGGGACAGGGGGGAGAAAAACTGTTTTTT. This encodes CASSQPGQGGEKLFF.

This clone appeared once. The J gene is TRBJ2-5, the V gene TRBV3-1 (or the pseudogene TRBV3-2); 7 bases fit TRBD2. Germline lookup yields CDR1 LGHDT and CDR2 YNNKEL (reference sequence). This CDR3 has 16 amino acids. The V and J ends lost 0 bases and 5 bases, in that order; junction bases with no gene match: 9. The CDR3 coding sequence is TGTGCCAGCAGCCAAGATAGGGCGGGAGCTGGGGAGACCCAGTACTTC. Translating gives CASSQDRAGAGETQYF.

The CDR3 loop reads CASSLTGDSPLHF. CDR3 bases: TGTGCCAGCAGTTTGACTGGGGATTCACCCCTCCACTTT. This sequence joins TRBV12-3 or TRBV12-4 and TRBJ1-6; D unresolved. The CDR3 loop spans 13 amino acids. Between the trimmed V and J ends, which lost 3 bases and 8 bases, there was a span of 8 bases.

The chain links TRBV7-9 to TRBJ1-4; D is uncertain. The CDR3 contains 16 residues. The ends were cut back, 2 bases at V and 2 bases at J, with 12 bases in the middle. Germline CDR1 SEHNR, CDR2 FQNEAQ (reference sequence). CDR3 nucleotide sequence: TGTGCCAGCAGCTTAATCCGGACGGCTACTAATGAAAAACTGTTTTTT. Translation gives CASSLIRTATNEKLFF.

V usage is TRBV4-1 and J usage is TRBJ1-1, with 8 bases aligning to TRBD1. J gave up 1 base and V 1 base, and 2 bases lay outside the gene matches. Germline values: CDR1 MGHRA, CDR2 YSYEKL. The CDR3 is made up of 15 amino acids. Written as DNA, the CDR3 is TGCGCCAGCAGCCAAGGTCAGGGGGCGAACACTGAAGCTTTCTTT. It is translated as CASSQGQGANTEAFF.

CDR3 in amino acids: CATSDPGQGNTGELFF. Written as DNA, the CDR3 is TGTGCCACCAGTGATCCTGGACAGGGAAACACCGGGGAGCTGTTTTTT. The chain combines TRBV24-1 with TRBJ2-2; 8 positions agree with TRBD1. This CDR3 contains 16 residues. The junction had 4 bases not matched to a gene; V was cut back by 3 bases and J by 2 bases. The V gene's germline CDR1 is KGHDR and CDR2 SFDVKD.

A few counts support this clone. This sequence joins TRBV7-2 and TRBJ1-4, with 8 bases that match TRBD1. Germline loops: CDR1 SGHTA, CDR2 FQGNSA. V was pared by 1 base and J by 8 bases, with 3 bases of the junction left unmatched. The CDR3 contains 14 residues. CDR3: CASSLEQGGEKLFF. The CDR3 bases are TGTGCCAGCAGCTTAGAACAGGGGGGGGAAAAACTGTTTTTT.

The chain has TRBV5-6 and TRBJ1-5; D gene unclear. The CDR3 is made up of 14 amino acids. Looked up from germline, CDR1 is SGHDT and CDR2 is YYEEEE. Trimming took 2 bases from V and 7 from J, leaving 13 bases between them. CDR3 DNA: TGTGCCAGCAGCTTAAGAGGGCTGGGACAGCCCCAGCATTTT. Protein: CASSLRGLGQPQHF.

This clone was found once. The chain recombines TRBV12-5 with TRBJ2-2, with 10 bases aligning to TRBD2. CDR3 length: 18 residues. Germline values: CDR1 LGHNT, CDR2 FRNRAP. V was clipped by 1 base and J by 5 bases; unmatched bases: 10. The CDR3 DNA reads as TGTGCTAGTGGTTTGGCATTGACTAGCGGGCCGCTGACCGGGGAGCTGTTTTTT. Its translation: CASGLALTSGPLTGELFF.

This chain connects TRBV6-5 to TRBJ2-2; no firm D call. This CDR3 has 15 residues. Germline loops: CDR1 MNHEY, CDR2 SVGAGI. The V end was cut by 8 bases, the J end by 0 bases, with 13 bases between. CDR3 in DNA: TGTGCCAGCGTTCCTCTGGGTTCGAACACCGGGGAGCTGTTTTTT. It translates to CASVPLGSNTGELFF.

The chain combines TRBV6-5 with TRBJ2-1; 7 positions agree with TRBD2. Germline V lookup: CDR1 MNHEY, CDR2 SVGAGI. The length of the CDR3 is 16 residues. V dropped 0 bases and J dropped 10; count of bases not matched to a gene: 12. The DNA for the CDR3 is TGTGCCAGCAGTTACTCGGGACTACCCTACCCGGGGGAGCAGTTCTTC. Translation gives CASSYSGLPYPGEQFF.

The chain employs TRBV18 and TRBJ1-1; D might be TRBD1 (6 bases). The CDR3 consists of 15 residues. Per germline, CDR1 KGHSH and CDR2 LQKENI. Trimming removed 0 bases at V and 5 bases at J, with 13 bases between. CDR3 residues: CASSPPAGDITEAFF. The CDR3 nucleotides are TGTGCCAGCTCACCACCGGCAGGGGATATAACTGAAGCTTTCTTT.

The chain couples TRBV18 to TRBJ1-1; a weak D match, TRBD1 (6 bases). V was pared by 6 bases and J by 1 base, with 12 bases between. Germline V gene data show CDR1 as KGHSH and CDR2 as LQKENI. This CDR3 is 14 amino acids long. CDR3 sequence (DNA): TGTGCCAGCTCCCCGGGGGGGCGGAACACTGAAGCTTTCTTT. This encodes CASSPGGRNTEAFF.

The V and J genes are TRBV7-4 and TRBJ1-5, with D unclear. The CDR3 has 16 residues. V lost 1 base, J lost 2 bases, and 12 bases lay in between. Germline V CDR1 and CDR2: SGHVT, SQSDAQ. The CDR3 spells CASSLGLGFCNQPQHF. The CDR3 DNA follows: TGTGCCAGCAGCTTAGGATTGGGTTTTTGCAATCAGCCCCAGCATTTT.

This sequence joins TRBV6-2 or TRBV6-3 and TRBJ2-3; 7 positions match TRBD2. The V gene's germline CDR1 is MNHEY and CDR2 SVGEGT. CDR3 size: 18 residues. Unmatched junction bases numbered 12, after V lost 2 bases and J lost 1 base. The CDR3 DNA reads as TGTGCCAGCAGTTACGTCGGTCTTGCGGGAGCGGGCACAGATACGCAGTATTTT. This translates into CASSYVGLAGAGTDTQYF.

CDR3 residues: CASSLDRDTEAFF. For the CDR3, the DNA is TGTGCCAGCAGCTTAGATAGGGACACTGAAGCTTTCTTT. This sequence joins TRBV7-8 and TRBJ1-1; D unclear. Germline CDR1 reads SGHVS; CDR2 reads FQNEAQ. V lost 1 base to trimming and J lost 3 bases, with 6 bases between them. This CDR3 is built from 13 residues.

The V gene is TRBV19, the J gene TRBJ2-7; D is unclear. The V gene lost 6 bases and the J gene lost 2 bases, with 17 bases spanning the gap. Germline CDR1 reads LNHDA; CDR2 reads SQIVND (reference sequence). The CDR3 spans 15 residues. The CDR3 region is CASSQNRINAYEQYF. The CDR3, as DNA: TGTGCCAGTAGCCAGAACAGAATCAACGCCTACGAGCAGTACTTC.

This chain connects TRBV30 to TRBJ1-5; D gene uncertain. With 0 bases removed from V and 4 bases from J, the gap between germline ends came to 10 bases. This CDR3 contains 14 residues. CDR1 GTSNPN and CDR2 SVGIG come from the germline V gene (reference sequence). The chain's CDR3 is CAWSVGAKNQPQHF. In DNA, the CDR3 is TGTGCCTGGAGTGTAGGAGCCAAGAATCAGCCCCAGCATTTT.

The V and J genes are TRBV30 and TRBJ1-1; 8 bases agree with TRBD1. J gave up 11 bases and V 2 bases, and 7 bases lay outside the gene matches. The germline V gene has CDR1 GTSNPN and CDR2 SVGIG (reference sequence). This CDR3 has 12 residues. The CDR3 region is CAWSLGQGTAFF. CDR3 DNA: TGTGCCTGGAGTCTCGGACAGGGTACGGCTTTCTTT. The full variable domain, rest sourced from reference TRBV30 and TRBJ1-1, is SQTIHQWPATLVQPVGSPLSLECTVEGTSNPNLYWYRQAAGRGLQLLFYSVGIGQISSEVPQNLSASRPQDRQFILSSKKLLLSDSGFYLCAWSLGQGTAFFGQGTRLTVV.